This entry concerns a single T cell receptor (beta chain). Germline V gene lookup returns CDR1 SGHRS and CDR2 YFSETQ. V shed 0 bases and J shed 4 bases, with 8 bases lying between them. This CDR3 spans 14 amino acids. Measured with immunoSEQ multiplex PCR; TCRdb has only the in-frame clones, and not every one. This table has around 250,000 clones, roughly 86% appearing once. This record comes from a study of blood T cell repertoires in COVID-19. Sample: PBMCs or T cells enriched from blood (not recorded which). The clonotype originates from a woman between 50 and 59 years old who had recovered from COVID-19. The rearrangement joins TRBV5-1 to TRBJ2-1; D is undetermined. The CDR3 DNA reads TGCGCCAGCAGCTTGGGACTCGTATACAATGAGCAGTTCTTC. It translates to CASSLGLVYNEQFF. Together with reference TRBV5-1 and TRBJ2-1, the CDR3 gives the full variable domain: KAGVTQTPRYLIKTRGQQVTLSCSPISGHRSVSWYQQTPGQGLQFLFEYFSETQRNKGNFPGRFSGRQFSNSRSEMNVSTLELGDSALYLCASSLGLVYNEQFFGPGTRLTVL.